Following are 22 T cell receptor beta chains from one sample sequenced in a study of cytomegalovirus exposure and HLA in healthy donors. PCR employed 60 Vbeta and 13 Jbeta primers. Sequenced by immunoSEQ multiplex PCR; TCRdb stores in-frame clones only, minus some. The table for this sample gives around 110,000 clones. The sample consisted of PBMCs. The receptors were sampled from a man aged 30 to 39 in good health and CMV-seronegative.

The chain carries TRBV2 and TRBJ2-1, with 10 nucleotides matching TRBD2. The CDR3 is 16 residues long. The trim removed 8 bases at V and 4 bases at J, leaving 11 bases unmatched. The germline V gene encodes CDR1 SNHLY and CDR2 FYNNEI. This chain's CDR3 is CASHRLSGGPYNEQFF. The CDR3 DNA reads TGTGCCAGCCACCGACTTAGCGGGGGGCCTTACAATGAGCAGTTCTTC.

V and J are TRBV5-6 and TRBJ2-2; D possibly corresponds to TRBD2 (6 bases). V gave up 2 bases and J gave up 5 bases, with 19 bases separating them. The germline gives CDR1 SGHDT, CDR2 YYEEEE. The CDR3 is 17 amino acids. The CDR3 spells CASSFRPIRGRTGELFF. As DNA, the CDR3 is TGTGCCAGCAGCTTCAGACCCATAAGAGGGAGGACCGGGGAGCTGTTTTTT. Full variable domain (missing parts from reference TRBV5-6 and TRBJ2-2): DAGVTQSPTHLIKTRGQQVTLRCSPKSGHDTVSWYQQALGQGPQFIFQYYEEEERQRGNFPDRFSGHQFPNYSSELNVNALLLGDSALYLCASSFRPIRGRTGELFFGEGSRLTVL.

This sequence joins TRBV7-2 and TRBJ2-7; 7 bases are shared with TRBD1. The trim removed 5 bases at V and 1 base at J, leaving 5 bases unmatched. The germline V gene has CDR1 SGHTA and CDR2 FQGNSA. This CDR3 contains 14 residues. CDR3 region: CASSPGQFSYEQYF. CDR3 coding DNA: TGTGCCAGCAGCCCGGGACAGTTTTCCTACGAGCAGTACTTC.

V is TRBV19 and J is TRBJ2-3; tentative D call: TRBD1 (5 bases). This CDR3 has 15 residues. Germline CDR1 reads LNHDA; CDR2 reads SQIVND (reference sequence). The V end lost 5 bases, the J end lost 2 bases, and 14 bases lay between the germline ends. The CDR3 DNA reads TGTGCCAGTAGTGCAGGGTTGGGCTACACAGATACGCAGTATTTT. It translates to CASSAGLGYTDTQYF.

V gene TRBV4-1 combines with J gene TRBJ1-3, with TRBD1 as a possible D gene (6 bases). This CDR3 contains 16 residues. Germline V gene sequence: CDR1 MGHRA, CDR2 YSYEKL. Trimming removed 1 base at V and 2 bases at J, with 12 bases between. Written as DNA, the CDR3 is TGCGCCAGCAGCCAAGTGGGGGGGACACCTGGAAACACCATATATTTT. It translates to CASSQVGGTPGNTIYF.

The chain combines TRBV5-5 with TRBJ2-1; TRBD1 matches at 7 bases. The V and J ends lost 4 bases and 2 bases, in that order; junction bases with no gene match: 6. The length of the CDR3 is 15 residues. The germline V gene has CDR1 SGHKS and CDR2 YYEKEE (reference sequence). The CDR3 sequence is CASSPTGTAYNEQFF. CDR3 nucleotides: TGTGCCAGCAGCCCCACCGGGACAGCCTACAATGAGCAGTTCTTC.

In the case of this clone: Because the CDR3's place on the DNA is in doubt, the DNA is left out and the CDR3 is given as listed by TCRdb. The rearrangement joins TRBV6-5 to TRBJ1-1. The CDR3 has 14 residues if both end residues are counted. Germline V gives CDR1 MNHEY, CDR2 SVGAGI. The CDR3 sequence: CASSSSGWGTEAFF.

The chain combines TRBV9 with TRBJ2-5, with 7 bases aligning to TRBD1. The CDR3 totals 13 residues. With V trimmed by 4 bases and J by 2 bases, 2 bases remained unmatched. Looked up from germline, CDR1 is SGDLS and CDR2 is YYNGEE. The CDR3 region is CASSRQGQETQYF. The CDR3 DNA is TGTGCCAGCAGCCGACAGGGACAAGAGACCCAGTACTTC.

This chain joins TRBV2 and TRBJ2-1; D may be TRBD2 (6 bases). V was trimmed by 6 bases and J by 0 bases, leaving 12 bases between them. Germline CDR1 is SNHLY and CDR2 is FYNNEI. The CDR3 length is 15 residues. In DNA form, the CDR3 reads TGTGCCAGCAGCGGGGGTCGGAGCTCCTACAATGAGCAGTTCTTC. Translating gives CASSGGRSSYNEQFF.

V and J are TRBV28 and TRBJ1-1, with a tentative D call TRBD1 (6 bases). Per germline, CDR1 MDHEN and CDR2 SYDVKM. V was clipped by 2 bases and J by 1 base, with 29 bases between them. The CDR3 is made up of 21 amino acids. Written as DNA, the CDR3 is TGTGCCAGCAGTTTAGCGGTCAGGGGCCCTGACCCCGGGGCGTCGAACACTGAAGCTTTCTTT. This encodes CASSLAVRGPDPGASNTEAFF.

The chain is built from TRBV6-1 and TRBJ1-5; no firm D call. CDR3 length equals 13 residues. Trimming removed 1 base at V and 5 bases at J, with 6 bases between. The germline V gene has CDR1 MNHNS and CDR2 SASEGT. The CDR3 DNA sequence: TGTGCCAGCAGTGAAGTCCGCGATCAGCCCCAGCATTTT. Encoded protein: CASSEVRDQPQHF.

J is TRBJ2-1 and V is TRBV5-1; the D is unclear. This CDR3 has 14 residues. V lost 0 bases to trimming and J lost 6 bases, with 10 bases between them. Germline assignment: CDR1 SGHRS and CDR2 YFSETQ. The chain's CDR3 is CASSLGPGSNEQFF. CDR3 nucleotide sequence: TGCGCCAGCAGCTTGGGACCCGGGTCCAATGAGCAGTTCTTC. Looking up the rest from reference TRBV5-1 and TRBJ2-1 gives the full variable domain: KAGVTQTPRYLIKTRGQQVTLSCSPISGHRSVSWYQQTPGQGLQFLFEYFSETQRNKGNFPGRFSGRQFSNSRSEMNVSTLELGDSALYLCASSLGPGSNEQFFGPGTRLTVL.

V and J are TRBV6-5 and TRBJ1-2; 8 nucleotides agree with TRBD1. The germline V gene encodes CDR1 MNHEY and CDR2 SVGAGI. The CDR3 has 14 residues. With 4 bases clipped from V and 5 bases from J, the junction kept 6 bases outside the gene matches. In nucleotides, the CDR3 is TGTGCCAGCAGTTGGGACAGGACGCTTTATGGCTACACCTTC. This codes for CASSWDRTLYGYTF.

The chain joins TRBV7-9 to TRBJ1-5; TRBD1 aligns across 7 bases. V was clipped by 6 bases and J by 1 base; unmatched bases: 3. The germline gives CDR1 SEHNR, CDR2 FQNEAQ (reference sequence). This CDR3 contains 14 residues. For the CDR3, the DNA is TGTGCCAGCAGTATGACAGGGAGCAATCAGCCCCAGCATTTT. As protein: CASSMTGSNQPQHF.

J is TRBJ1-2 and V is TRBV5-1; D call uncertain. Deletions cut 0 bases from V and 4 bases from J, with 13 bases between. The CDR3 runs to 15 residues. In germline, CDR1 is SGHRS, CDR2 YFSETQ. CDR3 region: CASSLEDYRPYGYTF. Here the CDR3 DNA reads TGCGCCAGCAGCTTGGAGGACTACCGACCCTATGGCTACACCTTC.

J is TRBJ1-2 and V is TRBV19; possibly TRBD1 for D (6 bases). CDR1 is LNHDA, CDR2 SQIVND, per germline (reference sequence). This CDR3 contains 14 residues. Trimming stripped 9 bases from V and 2 bases from J, with 16 bases between. CDR3 DNA sequence: TGTGCCAGCGGGACAATCTTTCCGAACTATGGCTACACCTTC. This encodes CASGTIFPNYGYTF.

A word on this clone: This sample includes further DNA sequences coding for the same CDR3. This chain links TRBV6-5 with TRBJ1-3; D not certain. The CDR3 is 15 residues long. Trimming cost V 0 bases and J 2 bases, with 8 bases left between them. From germline, CDR1 is MNHEY and CDR2 SVGAGI. DNA of the CDR3: TGTGCCAGCAGTTACTCCCACGGGACTGGAAACACCATATATTTT. Translation gives CASSYSHGTGNTIYF.

The chain employs TRBV2 and TRBJ2-5, with TRBD2 matching 12 bases. CDR3 length equals 15 residues. Germline values: CDR1 SNHLY, CDR2 FYNNEI. Trimming cost V 4 bases and J 5 bases; bases outside gene matches: 5. CDR3 sequence (DNA): TGTGCCAGCAGTGGGGCTAGCGGGGGGGCGGAGACCCAGTACTTC. It translates to CASSGASGGAETQYF.

The chain employs TRBV5-8 and TRBJ2-7, with TRBD2 as a possible D gene (5 bases). V was clipped by 1 base and J by 3 bases, with 20 bases between them. There are 17 residues in the CDR3. Germline V gives CDR1 SGHTS, CDR2 YDEGEE. CDR3: CASSLLREPARGYEQYF. The CDR3 DNA sequence: TGTGCCAGCAGCTTGTTAAGGGAGCCGGCTCGGGGCTACGAGCAGTACTTC. The whole variable domain, filled in from reference TRBV5-8 and TRBJ2-7, reads EAGVTQSPTHLIKTRGQQATLRCSPISGHTSVYWYQQALGLGLQFLLWYDEGEERNRGNFPPRFSGRQFPNYSSELNVNALELEDSALYLCASSLLREPARGYEQYFGPGTRLTVT.

The V gene is TRBV5-1, the J gene TRBJ1-2, with TRBD1 matching over 8 bases. With 1 base clipped from V and 6 bases from J, the junction kept 5 bases outside the gene matches. The germline gives CDR1 SGHRS, CDR2 YFSETQ. The CDR3 contains 14 residues. The CDR3 here is CASSLTGGGDGYTF. In nucleotides, the CDR3 is TGCGCCAGCAGCTTGACAGGGGGGGGAGATGGCTACACCTTC.

The rearrangement uses TRBV7-2 and TRBJ2-2, with TRBD2 matching 7 bases. V was pared by 5 bases and J by 2 bases, with 2 bases of the junction left unmatched. The CDR3 has 14 residues. Germline V gives CDR1 SGHTA, CDR2 FQGNSA. The CDR3 bases are TGTGCCAGCAGCCGGGACTACAACACCGGGGAGCTGTTTTTT. This gives the protein CASSRDYNTGELFF.

This chain links TRBV5-1 with TRBJ2-2, with 8 positions matching TRBD2. Germline loops: CDR1 SGHRS, CDR2 YFSETQ. J gave up 6 bases and V 0 bases, and 4 bases lay outside the gene matches. The CDR3 covers 15 residues. This CDR3 reads CASSLAGGASGELFF. The CDR3 nucleotides are TGCGCCAGCAGCTTGGCGGGGGGGGCCTCCGGGGAGCTGTTTTTT.